The rows below give T cell receptor beta chains drawn from one sample of a study of graft-versus-host responses after intestinal transplantation. Libraries were prepared by immunoSEQ multiplex PCR; TCRdb keeps only in-frame clonotypes and omits some of them. The table includes roughly 75,000 clones, 91% detected once. For these receptors, no antigen is known. Source: unstimulated CD4+ T cells sorted from spleen or lymph node cells, taken before intestinal transplant. The source is a human donor who received an intestinal transplant. Both conserved end residues are part of each CDR3. Fields, in order: CDR3 protein, CDR3 DNA, V gene, J gene, D gene, clone size. The D gene is left open where the match is weak. The size field is filled for only some rows; it gives once, few, many or a size class.

CASREQGASYGYTF	TGTGCCAGCAGGGAACAGGGGGCGAGCTATGGCTACACCTTC	TRBV2	TRBJ1-2	TRBD1	once
CASSEGQGANSPLHF	TGTGCCAGCAGTGAAGGGCAGGGGGCAAATTCACCCCTCCACTTT	TRBV6-1	TRBJ1-6	TRBD1	few
CASSLGGGNQPQHF	TGTGCCAGCAGCTTAGGGGGCGGTAATCAGCCCCAGCATTTT	TRBV7-9	TRBJ1-5	.	.
CASSEPGQDNSPLHF	TGCGCCAGCAGTGAGCCGGGACAGGATAATTCACCCCTCCACTTT	TRBV10-2	TRBJ1-6	TRBD1	.
CASSLLQGAVGELFF	TGTGCCAGCAGCTTACTGCAGGGGGCGGTCGGGGAGCTGTTTTTT	TRBV7-9	TRBJ2-2	TRBD1	.
CASSPLGSGTEGPGNTIYF	TGTGCCAGCAGCCCGCTGGGTTCTGGGACGGAGGGCCCTGGAAACACCATATATTTT	TRBV9	TRBJ1-3	.	.
CASSLLSGGVDTQYF	TGTGCCAGCAGCTTACTGTCGGGGGGCGTAGATACGCAGTATTTT	TRBV7-9	TRBJ2-3	.	.
CASSLIGVSGYTF	TGTGCCAGCAGCTTAATCGGGGTTTCTGGCTACACCTTC	TRBV7-6	TRBJ1-2	.	.
CASSLGRGTLYPYEQYF	TGTGCCAGCAGCTTAGGGCGGGGGACCCTATATCCCTACGAGCAGTACTTC	TRBV7-2	TRBJ2-7	TRBD2	.
CASSSGGAHTGELFF	TGTGCCAGCAGTAGCGGGGGGGCGCACACCGGGGAGCTGTTTTTT	TRBV2	TRBJ2-2	TRBD2	.
CSVEETGGSEAFF	TGCAGCGTTGAAGAAACAGGGGGTAGTGAAGCTTTCTTT	TRBV29-1	TRBJ1-1	TRBD1	.
CASSEQGRPREQYF	TGTGCCAGCAGCGAACAGGGGAGGCCGCGCGAGCAGTACTTC	TRBV9	TRBJ2-7	.	once
CTARDRAGYTF	TGCACTGCTAGAGACAGGGCTGGCTACACCTTC	TRBV20-1	TRBJ1-2	TRBD1	.
CASSLTRGSLGGYTF	TGTGCCAGCAGCTTAACCCGGGGATCATTGGGAGGCTACACCTTC	TRBV11-2	TRBJ1-2	.	.
CAWHRGGTDTQYF	TGTGCCTGGCACAGGGGAGGTACAGATACGCAGTATTTT	TRBV7-9	TRBJ2-3	.	.
CASSYRAGGWNSPLHF	TGTGCCAGCAGTTACCGAGCGGGCGGGTGGAATTCACCCCTCCACTTT	TRBV6-7	TRBJ1-6	.	.
CASSLEDRGYEQYF	TGTGCCAGCAGCTTAGAGGACAGGGGTTACGAGCAGTACTTC	TRBV7-8	TRBJ2-7	TRBD1	.
CASRRDRVTEAFF	TGTGCCAGCAGACGGGACAGGGTAACTGAAGCTTTCTTT	TRBV5-4	TRBJ1-1	TRBD1	.
CASGSAGGGAFNEQFF	TGTGCTAGTGGTTCAGCCGGCGGGGGGGCGTTCAATGAGCAGTTCTTC	TRBV12-5	TRBJ2-1	TRBD2	.
CASSLEVGQMNTEAFF	TGTGCCAGCAGCTTAGAGGTAGGACAGATGAACACTGAAGCTTTCTTT	TRBV7-8	TRBJ1-1	.	.
CASSPLRDINTGELFF	TGTGCCAGCAGCCCCCTACGGGACATTAACACCGGGGAGCTGTTTTTT	TRBV7-2	TRBJ2-2	.	.
CASSLYGGDLYEQYF	TGCGCCAGCAGCTTGTATGGGGGGGACCTCTACGAGCAGTACTTC	TRBV5-1	TRBJ2-7	TRBD2	.
CATSEGLSDQPQHF	TGTGCCACCAGCGAGGGACTTTCAGATCAGCCCCAGCATTTT	TRBV15	TRBJ1-5	.	.